This T cell receptor beta chain was sequenced for a study of T cells in Graves' hyperthyroidism and ophthalmopathy. Study summary: Pretreatment peripheral blood was obtained at initial diagnosis. Study-wide findings and caveats: The model anticipated ophthalmopathy a median approximately six months pre-onset. A 13 V-J signature model discriminated ophthalmopathy versus stable hyperthyroidism.

Hyperthyroidism of Graves' type that showed no ophthalmopathy progression within 18 months was stable. Amplification yielded TCR beta CDR3 regions, with RNA transcripts as the source. The HTBI primer set was used in a first-round RT-PCR of the TCR CDR3. TCRdb fed the multiplex PCR reads into MiXCR, producing one record per CDR3 protein. The sample has hundreds of thousands of distinct CDR3 sequences, just over 35% seen once. CDR3 length: 14 amino acids. The V end was cut by 11 bases, the J end by 2 bases, with 18 bases between. CDR1 KGHDR and CDR2 SFDVKD come from the germline V gene. About this clonotype: The target antigen is unknown.

V gene TRBV24-1 combines with J gene TRBJ2-7; the D gene is possibly TRBD1 (6 bases). The sample consisted of blood. The clonotype comes from a woman in her thirties or forties with Graves' hyperthyroidism. Written as DNA, the CDR3 is TGTGCCAGCAGCCCCAGACAGGACCCCTACGAGCAGTACTTC. This encodes CASSPRQDPYEQYF.